The rows below give T cell receptor beta chains drawn from one sample of a study of blood T cell repertoires in COVID-19. Assay used: immunoSEQ multiplex PCR; TCRdb lists only in-frame clones, some missing. This table has around 200,000 clones, less than 90% appearing once. Material: peripheral blood. The source of these receptors is a woman aged 80 or over with active or convalescent COVID-19. Both conserved end residues are part of each CDR3. The D gene is left open where the match is weak. Only part of the rows carry a size: once, few, many, or a class if the clone is expanded.

TRBV9,.,TRBD1,TRBJ2-1,TGTGCCAGCAGCTCAGGATGGGGGACAGGGGACCTGAATGAGCAGTTCTTC,CASSSGWGTGDLNEQFF
TRBV7-9,.,TRBD1,TRBJ2-2,TGTGCCAGCAGCCGGTCAACAGGGGCAAACACCGGGGAGCTGTTTTTT,CASSRSTGANTGELFF
TRBV5-1,.,TRBD2,TRBJ2-1,TGCGCCAGCAGCTCCGGGACTAGCGGGAGTAGGGATGAGCAGTTCTTC,CASSSGTSGSRDEQFF
TRBV6-2/TRBV6-3,.,TRBD2,TRBJ2-5,TGTGCCAGCAGTTACTCTCGGCTAGCGGCAGCCATTATCATGGAGACCCAGTACTTC,CASSYSRLAAAIIMETQYF
TRBV6-5,few,TRBD1,TRBJ2-5,TGTGCCACCCGGCGGACAGGGCAGGAGACCCAGTACTTC,CATRRTGQETQYF
TRBV7-9,.,TRBD1,TRBJ1-4,TGTGCCAGCAGCTTATATTGGGACAGACCTGCAACTAATGAAAAACTGTTTTTT,CASSLYWDRPATNEKLFF
TRBV19,.,.,TRBJ2-2,TGTGCCAGTAGTATAGCCTTCCCCACCGGGGAGCTGTTTTTT,CASSIAFPTGELFF
TRBV11-3,.,TRBD1,TRBJ2-1,TGTGCCAGCAGCTTGTATACCGGGACAGGGGTTGAGCAGTTCTTC,CASSLYTGTGVEQFF
TRBV7-2,.,TRBD1,TRBJ1-6,TGTGCCAGCAGCACCCGGACAGGGAAAGGATCACCCCTCCACTTT,CASSTRTGKGSPLHF
TRBV29-1,.,.,TRBJ1-5,TGCAGCGTCGCTATGGGGGGGTATAGCAATCAGCCCCAGCATTTT,CSVAMGGYSNQPQHF
TRBV11-2,.,.,TRBJ2-7,TGTGCCAGCAGCTTAAGGGGTCCCTACGAGCAGTACTTC,CASSLRGPYEQYF